This passage covers 8 T cell receptor beta chains from one sample sequenced in a study of cytomegalovirus exposure and HLA in healthy donors. Profiling relied on immunoSEQ multiplex PCR, and the TCRdb table lists in-frame clones only, not all of them. Here the sample spans about 140,000 clones, about 91% being singletons. Input material: PBMCs. Receptor source: a woman between 18 and 30 years old in good health and CMV-seropositive.

The V and J genes are TRBV9 and TRBJ2-1; 7 nucleotides line up with TRBD2. J gave up 5 bases and V 1 base, and 3 bases lay outside the gene matches. The CDR3 is 14 residues long. The germline V gene has CDR1 SGDLS and CDR2 YYNGEE. The CDR3 DNA reads TGTGCCAGCAGCGTAACTAGCGTGAACAATGAGCAGTTCTTC. This gives the protein CASSVTSVNNEQFF.

The rearrangement links TRBV5-4 to TRBJ2-2, with 11 bases aligning to TRBD2. The CDR3 loop spans 16 amino acids. Germline CDR1 reads SGHNT; CDR2 reads YYREEE (reference sequence). V was clipped by 5 bases and J by 4 bases; unmatched bases: 7. The CDR3 nucleotides read TGTGCCAGCAGGGCGACTAGCGGGGTCTTCACCGGGGAGCTGTTTTTT. As protein: CASRATSGVFTGELFF. The full variable domain, with the rest looked up from reference TRBV5-4 and TRBJ2-2, is ETGVTQSPTHLIKTRGQQVTLRCSSQSGHNTVSWYQQALGQGPQFIFQYYREEENGRGNFPPRFSGLQFPNYSSELNVNALELDDSALYLCASRATSGVFTGELFFGEGSRLTVL.

The chain is built from TRBV7-2 and TRBJ2-1; no definite D call. V was shortened by 5 bases and J by 0 bases, with 5 bases between the two germline ends. Germline V CDR1 and CDR2: SGHTA, FQGNSA. This CDR3 is 13 amino acids long. The CDR3 nucleotides read TGTGCCAGCAGCCTGAGCTCCTACAATGAGCAGTTCTTC. It specifies CASSLSSYNEQFF.

The V and J genes are TRBV5-4 and TRBJ2-7, with D maybe TRBD2 (6 bases). Germline V gives CDR1 SGHNT, CDR2 YYREEE (reference sequence). V shed 1 base and J shed 1 base, with 15 bases lying between them. The CDR3 is 16 residues long. CDR3 bases: TGTGCCAGCAGCTTGTTAGTAATGGGGGGTTCCTACGAGCAGTACTTC. This codes for CASSLLVMGGSYEQYF.

The V and J genes are TRBV4-3 and TRBJ1-1, with 8 positions matching TRBD1. Germline V gene sequence: CDR1 LGHNA, CDR2 YSLEER. The CDR3 has 14 amino acids. The V and J ends lost 4 bases and 0 bases, in that order; junction bases with no gene match: 1. The chain's CDR3 is CASSRGQVNTEAFF. In DNA, the CDR3 is TGCGCCAGCAGCCGGGGACAGGTGAACACTGAAGCTTTCTTT.

The chain uses TRBV30 and TRBJ2-5; a possible D gene is TRBD2 (7 bases). This CDR3 has 14 amino acids. The V and J ends lost 0 bases and 5 bases respectively, with 13 bases between them. From germline, CDR1 is GTSNPN and CDR2 SVGIG (reference sequence). The CDR3 spells CAWSVWGGSETQYF. As DNA, the CDR3 is TGTGCCTGGAGTGTATGGGGGGGCTCGGAGACCCAGTACTTC. Based on the CDR3 plus reference TRBV30 and TRBJ2-5, the full variable domain is SQTIHQWPATLVQPVGSPLSLECTVEGTSNPNLYWYRQAAGRGLQLLFYSVGIGQISSEVPQNLSASRPQDRQFILSSKKLLLSDSGFYLCAWSVWGGSETQYFGPGTRLLVL.

This clone was counted a single time. The J gene is TRBJ1-2, the V gene TRBV16; D not certain. The V and J ends lost 1 base and 3 bases respectively, with 9 bases between them. There are 14 residues in the CDR3. Germline loops: CDR1 KGHSY, CDR2 FQNENV. The CDR3 here is CASSQFQADYGYTF. Here the CDR3 DNA reads TGTGCCAGCAGCCAATTCCAGGCTGACTATGGCTACACCTTC.

The chain has TRBV29-1 and TRBJ1-2; TRBD1 matches 8 bases. Per germline, CDR1 SQVTM and CDR2 ANQGSEA. There are 12 residues in the CDR3. The ends lost 5 bases at V and 8 bases at J; junction bases unmatched: 7. CDR3 DNA: TGCAGCGTTCCCACAGGGGGTCGGGGCTACACCTTC. Protein sequence: CSVPTGGRGYTF. Full variable domain (remainder filled in from reference TRBV29-1 and TRBJ1-2): SAVISQKPSRDICQRGTSLTIQCQVDSQVTMMFWYRQQPGQSLTLIATANQGSEATYESGFVIDKFPISRPNLTFSTLTVSNMSPEDSSIYLCSVPTGGRGYTFGSGTRLTVV.